The clone carrying this T cell receptor (beta chain) was seen a handful of times. Its antigen is as yet unknown. One entry per CDR3 protein results from TCRdb running MiXCR on the RT-PCR reads. The sample records under 950,000 distinct CDR3 sequences, roughly 20% being singletons. This sample is part of a study of response to subunit inactivated influenza vaccine. Broader study findings: The authors put forward the suggestion that each seasonal influenza vaccination may bring in only a limited number of new T cells.

The V and J ends lost 5 bases and 4 bases, in that order; junction bases with no gene match: 10. This CDR3 is 16 amino acids long. The V gene is TRBV12-3 or TRBV12-4, the J gene TRBJ2-2, with 7 bases lining up with TRBD2. The sample consisted of PBMCs from blood, taken 4 to 6 days after vaccination. This TCR was recovered from a man aged 50-59 years who received an inactivated influenza vaccine. CDR3 residues: CASSPSGLAVTGELFF. In DNA, the CDR3 is TGTGCCAGCAGTCCCTCGGGGCTAGCGGTCACCGGGGAGCTGTTTTTT.